The entry that follows covers one T cell receptor beta chain sequence. Its antigen is still unknown. This CDR3 is 15 amino acids long. Unmatched junction bases numbered 5, after V lost 5 bases and J lost 2 bases. Germline-derived CDR1 and CDR2 are LNHDA and SQIVND (reference sequence). Generated by immunoSEQ multiplex PCR, the TCRdb table keeps only in-frame clones and is missing some. Of about 100,000 clones listed, around nine tenths are singletons. Collection occurred without any documented infections or immune events in donors. The data were taken from a study of identifying expanded T cells in peripheral blood. Whole-study findings and limits: Differentially abundant clones: about 1.2 between replicates, about 16 at approximately two weeks, 19 to 20 at four. Across healthy donors, higher total template counts meant significantly greater approximately two-week count variance.

The TCR was taken from a person aged 18-70 years in good health. Source material: blood. The V call is TRBV19, the J call TRBJ1-2, with 10 bases fitting TRBD1. The CDR3 protein is CASSVDRGPNYGYTF. The CDR3 DNA reads TGTGCCAGTAGTGTTGACAGGGGGCCCAACTATGGCTACACCTTC.